Here is one T cell receptor beta chain with its context. Splitting of CD4+ cells produced CD45RA+ naive and CD45RA-negative memory subsets. J lost 9 bases, V lost 8 bases, and 11 bases had no gene match. The CDR3 runs to 15 residues. CDR1 MNHEY and CDR2 SVGAGI come from the germline V gene. The record originates from a study of shared clonotypes between healthy human individuals. It was at deep level that the assay was run. Some clones are missing from TCRdb's copy, which holds only in-frame ones; the method was immunoSEQ multiplex PCR. The sample includes more than 2 million clones, about 95% of them seen just once.

The sample taken for sequencing was naive CD4+ T cells sorted from blood. Subset of the sample: CD45RA+ positively selected. This sequence was found in a man aged 18 to 30 in good health. The V call is TRBV6-5, the J call TRBJ2-2, with 11 bases fitting TRBD1. In DNA, the CDR3 is TGTGCCAGCTCACTGGACAGGGGGCTTTATTGGGAGCTGTTTTTT. Translating gives CASSLDRGLYWELFF.